Listed below are T cell receptor beta chains from one sample, sequenced in a study of cytomegalovirus exposure and HLA in healthy donors. Assay: immunoSEQ multiplex PCR; the TCRdb copy retains only in-frame clones and omits some. This table has roughly 200,000 clones, roughly 91% appearing once. Material: PBMCs. All receptors come from a woman in her late teens or twenties in good health and CMV-seronegative. Each CDR3 is given with its conserved first and last residue. Fields, in order: D gene, V gene, clone size, J gene, CDR3 protein, CDR3 DNA. A D gene is named only where the DNA matches it firmly. Clone size, where shown, is once, few, many, or a class for clones that have expanded.

d_call: .; v_call: TRBV5-8; clone_size: .; j_call: TRBJ2-1; cdr3_aa: CASSPASGAYNEQFF; cdr3_nt: TGTGCCAGCAGCCCGGCGAGCGGAGCCTACAATGAGCAGTTCTTC
d_call: .; v_call: TRBV5-1; clone_size: .; j_call: TRBJ1-1; cdr3_aa: CASSLVPGMNTEAFF; cdr3_nt: TGCGCCAGCAGCTTGGTCCCGGGAATGAACACTGAAGCTTTCTTT
d_call: TRBD1; v_call: TRBV7-9; clone_size: .; j_call: TRBJ2-3; cdr3_aa: CASSSGQGLTDTQYF; cdr3_nt: TGTGCCAGCAGCTCGGGACAGGGGTTAACAGATACGCAGTATTTT
d_call: .; v_call: TRBV9; clone_size: .; j_call: TRBJ1-2; cdr3_aa: CASSVGGGPYPLHGYTF; cdr3_nt: TGTGCCAGCAGCGTAGGGGGAGGGCCGTATCCTCTTCATGGCTACACCTTC
d_call: .; v_call: TRBV5-6; clone_size: .; j_call: TRBJ2-4; cdr3_aa: CASSLAVEGGIQYF; cdr3_nt: TGTGCCAGCAGCCTAGCGGTAGAAGGGGGCATTCAGTACTTC
d_call: TRBD1; v_call: TRBV5-6; clone_size: once; j_call: TRBJ2-7; cdr3_aa: CASRGTGVGNEQYF; cdr3_nt: TGTGCCAGCAGGGGGACAGGGGTCGGGAACGAGCAGTACTTC
d_call: .; v_call: TRBV5-4; clone_size: .; j_call: TRBJ1-2; cdr3_aa: CASSRATGFGYTF; cdr3_nt: TGTGCCAGCAGCCGCGCTACAGGGTTTGGCTACACCTTC
d_call: TRBD1; v_call: TRBV9; clone_size: .; j_call: TRBJ1-1; cdr3_aa: CASSVAAGTGGVEAFF; cdr3_nt: TGTGCCAGCAGCGTAGCGGCCGGGACAGGGGGCGTTGAAGCTTTCTTT
d_call: .; v_call: TRBV7-9; clone_size: .; j_call: TRBJ2-1; cdr3_aa: CSSRYYNEQFF; cdr3_nt: TGTTCCAGCAGATACTACAATGAGCAGTTCTTC
d_call: .; v_call: TRBV27; clone_size: .; j_call: TRBJ1-4; cdr3_aa: CASSLGTQEKLFF; cdr3_nt: TGTGCCAGCAGTCTCGGAACACAGGAAAAACTGTTTTTT
d_call: .; v_call: TRBV9; clone_size: .; j_call: TRBJ2-1; cdr3_aa: CASSVGTPTYNEQFF; cdr3_nt: TGTGCCAGCAGCGTCGGGACTCCCACTTACAATGAGCAGTTCTTC
d_call: TRBD2; v_call: TRBV10-2; clone_size: .; j_call: TRBJ2-3; cdr3_aa: CASSDWNGLADTDTQYF; cdr3_nt: TGCGCCAGCAGTGATTGGAACGGGCTAGCGGACACAGATACGCAGTATTTT
d_call: .; v_call: TRBV4-1; clone_size: .; j_call: TRBJ1-1; cdr3_aa: CASSQAGSANTEAFF; cdr3_nt: TGCGCCAGCAGCCAAGCGGGATCGGCGAACACTGAAGCTTTCTTT
d_call: TRBD1; v_call: TRBV5-4; clone_size: .; j_call: TRBJ1-2; cdr3_aa: CASSLGGTGDYGYTF; cdr3_nt: TGTGCCAGCAGCTTGGGGGGGACAGGAGACTATGGCTACACCTTC
d_call: .; v_call: TRBV12-2; clone_size: .; j_call: TRBJ2-5; cdr3_aa: CASRFDLGGSAIGTQYF; cdr3_nt: TGTGCAAGTCGCTTTGATCTCGGGGGGTCGGCTATCGGGACCCAGTACTTC
d_call: .; v_call: TRBV6-6; clone_size: .; j_call: TRBJ2-7; cdr3_aa: CASSPPTVDSYEQYF; cdr3_nt: TGTGCCAGCAGCCCCCCGACAGTAGACTCCTACGAGCAGTACTTC
d_call: .; v_call: TRBV5-1; clone_size: .; j_call: TRBJ2-3; cdr3_aa: CASSLSRVSDTQYF; cdr3_nt: TGCGCCAGCAGCCTGAGCAGGGTTTCAGATACGCAGTATTTT
d_call: .; v_call: TRBV12-5; clone_size: .; j_call: TRBJ1-1; cdr3_aa: CASGGLWAFF; cdr3_nt: TGTGCTAGTGGGGGCCTTTGGGCTTTCTTT
d_call: .; v_call: TRBV6-1; clone_size: few; j_call: TRBJ1-5; cdr3_aa: CASSEATGIPQPQHF; cdr3_nt: TGTGCCAGCAGTGAAGCAACTGGTATCCCCCAGCCCCAGCATTTT
d_call: .; v_call: TRBV14; clone_size: .; j_call: TRBJ1-1; cdr3_aa: CASSQVSYRTRTRGTEAFF; cdr3_nt: TGTGCCAGCAGCCAAGTCTCCTATCGTACACGGACAAGGGGCACTGAAGCTTTCTTT
d_call: TRBD1; v_call: TRBV4-3; clone_size: .; j_call: TRBJ1-4; cdr3_aa: CASSQVTGAPEKLFF; cdr3_nt: TGCGCCAGCAGCCAAGTTACAGGGGCGCCTGAAAAACTGTTTTTT
d_call: TRBD2; v_call: TRBV18; clone_size: once; j_call: TRBJ2-5; cdr3_aa: CASSPPTLAGAPGSQYF; cdr3_nt: TGTGCCAGCTCACCACCGACACTAGCGGGGGCTCCAGGGTCCCAGTACTTC
d_call: .; v_call: TRBV4-2; clone_size: .; j_call: TRBJ2-3; cdr3_aa: CASSQEGPVLGSTDTQYF; cdr3_nt: TGTGCCAGCAGCCAAGAGGGGCCAGTTTTGGGTAGCACAGATACGCAGTATTTT
d_call: .; v_call: TRBV4-3; clone_size: .; j_call: TRBJ2-1; cdr3_aa: CASSQGGGRLERSYNEQFF; cdr3_nt: TGCGCCAGCAGCCAAGGGGGCGGAAGGCTAGAAAGGTCCTACAATGAGCAGTTCTTC
d_call: TRBD2; v_call: TRBV30; clone_size: .; j_call: TRBJ2-5; cdr3_aa: CAWTVLAGGPSAQYF; cdr3_nt: TGTGCCTGGACTGTATTAGCGGGAGGGCCTTCCGCCCAGTACTTC
d_call: TRBD2; v_call: TRBV5-1; clone_size: .; j_call: TRBJ2-1; cdr3_aa: CASSEGLAGYNEQFF; cdr3_nt: TGCGCCAGCAGTGAGGGTCTAGCGGGCTACAATGAGCAGTTCTTC
d_call: TRBD1; v_call: TRBV7-6; clone_size: .; j_call: TRBJ1-3; cdr3_aa: CASSVRQGRTGNTIYF; cdr3_nt: TGTGCCAGCAGCGTACGACAGGGGAGAACTGGAAACACCATATATTTT
d_call: TRBD2; v_call: TRBV6-1; clone_size: .; j_call: TRBJ2-7; cdr3_aa: CASSLQLAGLYEQYF; cdr3_nt: TGTGCCAGCAGTCTCCAACTAGCGGGGCTTTACGAGCAGTACTTC
d_call: .; v_call: TRBV6-6; clone_size: .; j_call: TRBJ1-5; cdr3_aa: CASSRQGSNQPQHF; cdr3_nt: TGTGCCAGCAGTCGCCAGGGGAGCAATCAGCCCCAGCATTTT
d_call: .; v_call: TRBV5-4; clone_size: .; j_call: TRBJ2-7; cdr3_aa: CASSLQGFEQYF; cdr3_nt: TGTGCCAGCAGCTTGCAGGGGTTCGAGCAGTACTTC
d_call: TRBD1; v_call: TRBV9; clone_size: .; j_call: TRBJ2-1; cdr3_aa: CASSEGASYNEQFF; cdr3_nt: TGTGCCAGCAGCGAGGGGGCGTCCTACAATGAGCAGTTCTTC
d_call: TRBD1; v_call: TRBV7-9; clone_size: .; j_call: TRBJ2-1; cdr3_aa: CASSYGTGEYNEQFF; cdr3_nt: TGTGCCAGCAGCTACGGGACAGGGGAGTACAATGAGCAGTTCTTC
d_call: .; v_call: TRBV11-3; clone_size: .; j_call: TRBJ1-5; cdr3_aa: CASSLGASNQPQHF; cdr3_nt: TGTGCCAGCAGCTTAGGTGCGAGCAATCAGCCCCAGCATTTT
d_call: TRBD1; v_call: TRBV25-1; clone_size: .; j_call: TRBJ1-1; cdr3_aa: CASSARRALTGEDTEAFF; cdr3_nt: TGTGCCAGCAGTGCCCGAAGGGCCCTAACAGGGGAGGACACTGAAGCTTTCTTT
d_call: TRBD1; v_call: TRBV4-3; clone_size: .; j_call: TRBJ1-1; cdr3_aa: CASSQTGINTEAFF; cdr3_nt: TGCGCCAGCAGCCAGACAGGGATCAACACTGAAGCTTTCTTT
d_call: TRBD1; v_call: TRBV7-9; clone_size: .; j_call: TRBJ2-7; cdr3_aa: CASSLSVTGGFDEQYF; cdr3_nt: TGTGCCAGCAGCTTATCTGTGACAGGGGGCTTCGACGAGCAGTACTTC
d_call: TRBD2; v_call: TRBV5-1; clone_size: .; j_call: TRBJ2-1; cdr3_aa: CASNELAGGNEQFF; cdr3_nt: TGCGCCAGCAACGAATTAGCGGGAGGCAATGAGCAGTTCTTC